The 9 T cell receptor beta chains in this list originate from one sample, sequenced in a study of CXCR3-negative and CXCR3-positive naive CD8 T cells. Their antigens are not known. Study-wide points: The study found more hydrophobic TRB CDR3s in CXCR3-positive naive cells than in CXCR3-negative naive cells.

TRB cDNA libraries were made by UMI-labeled 5' RACE. TCRdb re-called the 5' RACE reads and catalogs CDR3 proteins one per entry, DNA excluded. The sample data list some 120,000 distinct CDR3 sequences. Sequenced input: naive CXCR3+ CD8+ T cells from blood. The subset here: CD45RO-CCR7+CD27+CD95- naive CD8+ T cells expressing CXCR3 (TNR3+). These receptors were obtained from a human donor in good health. Some clones in this sample may be carry-over from other donors' samples.

V and J are TRBV6-5 and TRBJ2-7; TCRdb's assignment of TRBD1 cannot be checked, as there is no DNA. The CDR3 loop spans 15 amino acids. Germline lookup yields CDR1 MNHEY and CDR2 SVGAGI. CDR3 residues: CASSYGFAQAYEQYF.

The chain combines TRBV15 with TRBJ2-7. Per the germline V gene, CDR1 is LNHNV and CDR2 is YYDKDF (reference sequence). The CDR3 totals 11 residues. The CDR3 reads CATSEGNEQYF. The entire variable domain, with the rest obtained from reference TRBV15 and TRBJ2-7, is as follows: DAMVIQNPRYQVTQFGKPVTLSCSQTLNHNVMYWYQQKSSQAPKLLFHYYDKDFNNEADTPDNFQSRRPNTSFCFLDIRSPGLGDTAMYLCATSEGNEQYFGPGTRLTVT.

The V and J genes are TRBV15 and TRBJ2-1; there is no DNA to check the TCRdb D call of TRBD1. This CDR3 spans 17 amino acids. CDR1 is LNHNV and CDR2 is YYDKDF in the germline V gene (reference sequence). This CDR3 reads CATSRDFRDRINNEQFF.

CDR3 sequence reads: CASSHPRASGSSSSYNEQFF. The chain joins TRBV4-1 to TRBJ2-1; lacking DNA, the TRBD2 call made by TCRdb goes unchecked. This CDR3 spans 20 amino acids. Germline CDR1 MGHRA, CDR2 YSYEKL.

This chain joins TRBV13 and TRBJ2-7. Germline CDR1 PRHDT, CDR2 FYEKMQ (reference sequence). The CDR3 is made up of 14 amino acids. The CDR3 loop is CASKAQQSYYEQYF.

The V gene is TRBV29-1, the J gene TRBJ1-2; the TCRdb call, TRBD1, lacks DNA for checking. Germline CDR1 is SQVTM and CDR2 is ANQGSEA. This CDR3 has 14 amino acids. The CDR3 sequence is CSVADSDKAYGYTF. Variable domain in full (rest from reference TRBV29-1 and TRBJ1-2): SAVISQKPSRDICQRGTSLTIQCQVDSQVTMMFWYRQQPGQSLTLIATANQGSEATYESGFVIDKFPISRPNLTFSTLTVSNMSPEDSSIYLCSVADSDKAYGYTFGSGTRLTVV.

The genes are TRBV20-1 and TRBJ2-7. Looked up from germline, CDR1 is DFQATT and CDR2 is SNEGSKA (reference sequence). CDR3 length: 14 residues. This CDR3 is CSARDQRRPYEQYF.

The CDR3 spells CAWSVASGSYEQYF. The rearrangement links TRBV30 to TRBJ2-7; TCRdb calls TRBD2, which cannot be checked without DNA. There are 14 residues in the CDR3. Germline V gene sequence: CDR1 GTSNPN, CDR2 SVGIG (reference sequence).

The V gene is TRBV3-1, the J gene TRBJ1-1. CDR3 length: 14 amino acids. Looked up from germline, CDR1 is LGHDT and CDR2 is YNNKEL (reference sequence). The CDR3 loop reads CASSQDFRDPEAFF.